Listed below are T cell receptor beta chains from one sample, sequenced in a study of T cell responses to AZD1222 COVID-19 vaccine. TCRdb's table, derived via immunoSEQ multiplex PCR, lists solely in-frame clones and lacks some. The top ten hold just over 5.5% of the sample, which has more than 110,000 clones, over 85% seen once. Here the sequenced sample was peripheral blood, taken on day 0 of AZD1222 vaccination. The receptors come from an adult in good health. Each CDR3 is given with its conserved first and last residue. The D gene is left open where the match is weak. Not all rows give a size; the values are once, few, many and, for expanded clones, a class.

d_call j_call cdr3_length v_call clone_size cdr3_aa cdr3_nt
NA TRBJ2-2 15 TRBV9 NA CASSFGILNTGELFF TGTGCCAGCAGCTTCGGGATCCTTAACACCGGGGAGCTGTTTTTT
TRBD2 TRBJ2-3 16 TRBV27 NA CASGRLAGDFTDTQYF TGTGCCAGCGGCAGACTAGCGGGTGATTTCACAGATACGCAGTATTTT
NA TRBJ2-3 18 TRBV21-1 NA CASSNWDPGQGFTDTQYF TGTGCCAGCAGCAATTGGGACCCGGGACAGGGCTTCACAGATACGCAGTATTTT
NA TRBJ1-5 13 TRBV7-3 NA CASSLGFGQPQHF TGTGCCAGCAGCTTAGGTTTCGGACAGCCCCAGCATTTT
NA TRBJ1-1 15 TRBV19 NA CASSIKTKWNTEAFF TGTGCCAGTAGTATAAAGACAAAATGGAACACTGAAGCTTTCTTT
TRBD1 TRBJ1-1 13 TRBV28 once CASRPTGVTEAFF TGTGCCAGCAGACCGACAGGGGTCACTGAAGCTTTCTTT
NA TRBJ2-5 11 TRBV14 NA CASSLRETQYF TGTGCCAGCAGCCTCCGGGAGACCCAGTACTTC
TRBD1 TRBJ1-2 20 TRBV19 NA CASSIVGQGAAQRGHYGYTF TGTGCCAGTAGTATAGTGGGACAGGGGGCTGCTCAGCGCGGCCACTATGGCTACACCTTC
NA TRBJ2-7 15 TRBV9 NA CASSEQANPTAEQYF TGTGCCAGCAGCGAACAGGCGAACCCTACGGCCGAGCAGTACTTC
TRBD2 TRBJ2-1 20 TRBV9 NA CASSVGPAGERPGTYNEQFF TGTGCCAGCAGCGTAGGACCGGCGGGGGAGCGGCCGGGGACCTACAATGAGCAGTTCTTC
TRBD1 TRBJ2-4 18 TRBV5-1 NA CASSLLGRGREKKNIQYF TGCGCCAGCAGCTTGTTGGGCAGGGGGCGAGAGAAAAAAAACATTCAGTACTTC
TRBD1 TRBJ1-1 16 TRBV7-9 NA CASSRKPGQGNTEAFF TGTGCCAGCAGCCGCAAACCGGGACAGGGGAACACTGAAGCTTTCTTT
NA TRBJ1-3 15 TRBV7-2 NA CASSLEAGKGNTIYF TGTGCCAGCAGCTTAGAGGCGGGGAAGGGAAACACCATATATTTT
TRBD1 TRBJ2-4 14 TRBV11-1 NA CASSLGQGGNIQYF TGTGCCAGCAGCTTAGGACAGGGGGGAAACATTCAGTACTTC
NA TRBJ1-3 17 TRBV5-5 NA CASSLIGATFSGNTIYF TGTGCCAGCAGCTTGATAGGGGCGACATTCTCTGGAAACACCATATATTTT
TRBD2 TRBJ2-1 16 TRBV5-1 once CASSLDWAGVYNEQFF TGCGCCAGCAGCCTTGATTGGGCGGGAGTCTACAATGAGCAGTTCTTC
NA TRBJ2-5 15 TRBV28 NA CASSLAEESQETQYF TGTGCCAGCAGTCTAGCAGAGGAGTCGCAAGAGACCCAGTACTTC
NA TRBJ1-1 15 TRBV13 NA CASTNRAETGPEAFF TGTGCCAGCACCAACCGGGCGGAGACAGGACCTGAAGCTTTCTTT
NA TRBJ2-5 12 TRBV5-1 NA CASSLEEETQYF TGCGCCAGCAGCTTGGAGGAAGAGACCCAGTACTTC
TRBD1 TRBJ2-2 16 TRBV24-1 NA CATSDWTGRNTGELFF TGTGCCACCAGTGATTGGACAGGGCGGAACACCGGGGAGCTGTTTTTT
TRBD1 TRBJ1-2 14 TRBV4-1 NA CASSQVSGTGGYTF TGCGCCAGCAGCCAAGTATCTGGGACAGGTGGCTACACCTTC
NA TRBJ1-2 11 TRBV28 NA CATESGAGYTF TGTGCCACCGAGTCAGGGGCGGGCTACACCTTC
NA TRBJ1-2 13 TRBV30 NA CAWSLRRNYGYTF TGTGCCTGGAGTCTACGGCGGAACTATGGCTACACCTTC
NA TRBJ2-2 13 TRBV5-8 NA CASSLVWTGELFF TGTGCCAGCAGCTTGGTATGGACCGGGGAGCTGTTTTTT
TRBD1 TRBJ1-3 17 TRBV5-5 NA CASSLARTGDGGDTIYF TGTGCCAGCAGCTTGGCCAGGACAGGGGACGGCGGAGACACCATATATTTT
NA TRBJ1-2 12 TRBV19 NA CASRPSLGGYTF TGTGCCAGTAGACCCTCGTTGGGGGGCTACACCTTC
NA TRBJ2-6 15 TRBV27 NA CASSFSSPGANVLTF TGTGCCAGCAGTTTTTCGTCGCCCGGGGCCAACGTCCTGACTTTC
NA TRBJ1-2 13 TRBV19 NA CASSIGAEYGYTF TGTGCCAGTAGTATTGGGGCTGAGTATGGCTACACCTTC
NA TRBJ2-4 16 TRBV4-3 NA CASSQDHRDSKNIQYF TGCGCCAGCAGCCAAGACCACCGGGACTCCAAAAACATTCAGTACTTC
NA TRBJ1-4 13 TRBV4-2 once CASSQVLNEKLFF TGTGCCAGCAGCCAAGTTCTAAATGAAAAACTGTTTTTT
NA TRBJ1-5 15 TRBV5-4 NA CASSFTPGRDQPQHF TGTGCCAGCAGCTTTACTCCAGGGAGGGATCAGCCCCAGCATTTT
NA TRBJ1-2 13 TRBV30 NA CAWSQEGGERYTF TGTGCCTGGAGCCAGGAAGGAGGGGAGCGGTACACCTTC
NA TRBJ1-1 15 TRBV7-8 once CASSLRRGSNTEAFF TGTGCCAGCAGCTTGAGGAGGGGGTCGAACACTGAAGCTTTCTTT
NA TRBJ2-1 14 TRBV11-2 NA CASSPQAVMHEQFF TGTGCCAGCAGCCCTCAGGCCGTCATGCATGAGCAGTTCTTC
TRBD1 TRBJ1-2 13 TRBV2 NA CANPRDRVVGYTF TGTGCCAACCCGAGGGACAGGGTCGTTGGCTACACCTTC
NA TRBJ2-3 13 TRBV29-1 NA CSVFSPYTDTQYF TGCAGCGTTTTTAGCCCCTATACAGATACGCAGTATTTT
NA TRBJ2-2 14 TRBV15 NA CATSTPRRTGELFF TGTGCCACCAGCACGCCTAGGAGGACCGGGGAGCTGTTTTTT
NA TRBJ2-3 13 TRBV27 NA CASSSTGWDTQYF TGTGCCAGCAGTTCTACAGGGTGGGATACGCAGTATTTT
NA TRBJ1-5 13 TRBV6-2/TRBV6-3 NA CASSYNTGQPQHF TGTGCCAGCAGTTACAACACGGGACAGCCCCAGCATTTT
NA TRBJ1-2 12 TRBV10-3 NA CAIRGEWYGYTF TGTGCCATCAGGGGGGAGTGGTATGGCTACACCTTC
TRBD1 TRBJ1-3 15 TRBV9 NA CASSVETGTGNTIYF TGTGCCAGCAGCGTAGAGACAGGGACTGGAAACACCATATATTTT
NA TRBJ1-5 16 TRBV4-1 NA CASSQAGARGNQPQHF TGCGCCAGCAGCCAAGCAGGGGCAAGGGGCAATCAGCCCCAGCATTTT